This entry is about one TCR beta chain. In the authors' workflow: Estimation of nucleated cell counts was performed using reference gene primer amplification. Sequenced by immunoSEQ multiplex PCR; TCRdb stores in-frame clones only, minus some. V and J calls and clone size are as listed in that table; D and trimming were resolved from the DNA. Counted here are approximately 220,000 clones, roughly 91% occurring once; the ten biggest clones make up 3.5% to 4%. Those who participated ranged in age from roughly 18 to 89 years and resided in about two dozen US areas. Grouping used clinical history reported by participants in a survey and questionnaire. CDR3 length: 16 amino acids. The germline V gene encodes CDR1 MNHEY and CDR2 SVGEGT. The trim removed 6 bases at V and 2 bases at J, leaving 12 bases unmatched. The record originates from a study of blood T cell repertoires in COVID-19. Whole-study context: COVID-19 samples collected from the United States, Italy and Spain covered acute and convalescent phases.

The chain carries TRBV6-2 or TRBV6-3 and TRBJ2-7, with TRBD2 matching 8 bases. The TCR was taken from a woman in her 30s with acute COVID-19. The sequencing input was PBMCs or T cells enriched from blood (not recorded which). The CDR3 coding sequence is TGTGCCAGCAGCCCTCGTGGGCGGGAGGACCCCTACGAGCAGTACTTC. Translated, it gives CASSPRGREDPYEQYF.